The next 12 T cell receptor beta chains were all read from a single sample in a study of CD8 T cells in Susac syndrome. RNA, at roughly 0.45 to 1 ug, was reverse transcribed with random hexamers. Each CDR3 protein is one row after TCRdb ran MiXCR on the immunoSEQ multiplex PCR reads. The sample shows approximately 100,000 distinct CDR3 sequences, over 90% of them seen only once. What was sequenced was CD4+ T cells from PBMCs. These receptors originate from a human donor in good health.

This chain uses TRBV12-3 or TRBV12-4 with TRBJ2-7; 10 bases are a match to TRBD1. This CDR3 is built from 16 residues. Trimming at V came to 4 bases and at J to 3 bases, leaving 9 bases not matched to a gene. CDR3 residues: CASSSLGGTGDYEQYF. The CDR3 region has the DNA TGTGCCAGCAGTTCCCTAGGGGGGACAGGGGACTACGAGCAGTACTTC.

This clonotype was counted once. This rearrangement joins TRBV12-3 or TRBV12-4 to TRBJ2-7; tentatively, D is TRBD2 (5 bases). V lost 6 bases, J lost 2 bases, and 14 bases lay in between. The CDR3 consists of 14 residues. The CDR3 region has the DNA TGTGCCAGCAGCCCCGGGATTGGGGCCTACGAGCAGTACTTC. Translating gives CASSPGIGAYEQYF.

V usage is TRBV7-2 and J usage is TRBJ2-4; D perhaps matches TRBD1 (5 bases). There are 14 residues in the CDR3. The V gene lost 4 bases and the J gene lost 8 bases, with 15 bases spanning the gap. Per germline, CDR1 SGHTA and CDR2 FQGNSA. The CDR3 sequence is CASSSRQSRDIQYF. The DNA of the CDR3 is TGTGCCAGCAGCTCACGACAGTCAAGGGACATTCAGTACTTC.

The chain combines TRBV18 with TRBJ2-2; TRBD2 matches at 9 bases. V shed 0 bases and J 3 bases; nucleotides not matched to a gene: 8. Germline-derived CDR1 and CDR2 are KGHSH and LQKENI. This CDR3 is 18 amino acids long. The CDR3 sequence is CASSPPERAGGDTGELFF. In nucleotides, the CDR3 is TGTGCCAGCTCACCACCGGAGAGAGCGGGGGGTGACACCGGGGAGCTGTTTTTT.

V is TRBV6-2 or TRBV6-3 and J is TRBJ1-5, with D hard to call. The CDR3 is made up of 15 amino acids. Trimming stripped 2 bases from V and 3 bases from J, with 11 bases between. Germline V CDR1 and CDR2: MNHEY, SVGEGT. This CDR3 reads CASSYLMGSNQPQHF. As DNA, the CDR3 is TGTGCCAGCAGTTACCTGATGGGGTCCAATCAGCCCCAGCATTTT.

The chain recombines TRBV5-1 with TRBJ2-3, with 9 bases fitting TRBD2. With 4 bases clipped from V and 4 bases from J, the junction kept 7 bases outside the gene matches. The CDR3 length is 15 residues. Germline V lookup: CDR1 SGHRS, CDR2 YFSETQ. This CDR3 reads CASSLSSGIADTQYF. CDR3 bases: TGCGCCAGCAGCCTTTCTAGCGGGATCGCAGATACGCAGTATTTT.

The chain couples TRBV7-9 to TRBJ1-2, with D unresolved. Trimming pared 5 bases from V and 6 bases from J, leaving 10 bases between. This CDR3 has 12 amino acids. Germline CDR1 SEHNR, CDR2 FQNEAQ (reference sequence). In DNA form, the CDR3 reads TGTGCCAGCAGCATTAGACTGGATGGCTACACCTTC. Translation gives CASSIRLDGYTF. The full variable domain, completed using reference TRBV7-9 and TRBJ1-2, is DTGVSQNPRHKITKRGQNVTFRCDPISEHNRLYWYRQTLGQGPEFLTYFQNEAQLEKSRLLSDRFSAERPKGSFSTLEIQRTEQGDSAMYLCASSIRLDGYTFGSGTRLTVV.

The rearrangement joins TRBV12-3 or TRBV12-4 to TRBJ1-1; D is unresolved. Trimming took 3 bases from V and 1 from J, leaving 3 bases between them. This CDR3 comprises 12 residues. The CDR3 region is CASSFKNTEAFF. The DNA for the CDR3 is TGTGCCAGCAGTTTCAAGAACACTGAAGCTTTCTTT.

The chain has TRBV5-4 and TRBJ2-5, with D maybe TRBD1 (5 bases). Per germline, CDR1 SGHNT and CDR2 YYREEE (reference sequence). The CDR3 covers 15 residues. Trimming took off 0 bases at V and 5 bases at J, with 14 bases between the two ends. CDR3 residues: CASSLGGGARETQYF. CDR3 DNA: TGTGCCAGCAGCTTGGGGGGTGGGGCTAGGGAGACCCAGTACTTC. Full variable domain (rest looked up from reference TRBV5-4 and TRBJ2-5): ETGVTQSPTHLIKTRGQQVTLRCSSQSGHNTVSWYQQALGQGPQFIFQYYREEENGRGNFPPRFSGLQFPNYSSELNVNALELDDSALYLCASSLGGGARETQYFGPGTRLLVL.

This chain uses TRBV28 with TRBJ2-5, with D unresolved. V gave up 1 base and J gave up 6 bases, with 3 bases separating them. The CDR3 loop spans 11 amino acids. Germline V gene lookup returns CDR1 MDHEN and CDR2 SYDVKM. DNA of the CDR3: TGTGCCAGCAGTTTATTGAAGACCCAGTACTTC. Translating it yields CASSLLKTQYF.

The V call is TRBV5-1, the J call TRBJ2-6, with D possibly matching TRBD1 (6 bases). The germline V gene has CDR1 SGHRS and CDR2 YFSETQ. CDR3 size: 14 residues. The V gene lost 6 bases and the J gene lost 2 bases, with 9 bases spanning the gap. Here the CDR3 reads CASKQGAGANVLTF. The CDR3 DNA is TGCGCCAGCAAACAGGGAGCTGGGGCCAACGTCCTGACTTTC.

V and J are TRBV7-9 and TRBJ2-7, with D possibly being TRBD2 (6 bases). In germline, CDR1 is SEHNR, CDR2 FQNEAQ (reference sequence). The germline V and J ends were trimmed by 5 bases and 5 bases, with 19 bases remaining between them. The CDR3 runs to 15 residues. CDR3 in amino acids: CASSPYLGGRHEQYF. DNA for the CDR3: TGTGCCAGCAGCCCGTATCTGGGGGGTCGCCACGAGCAGTACTTC. The full variable domain, its missing parts supplied by reference TRBV7-9 and TRBJ2-7, is DTGVSQNPRHKITKRGQNVTFRCDPISEHNRLYWYRQTLGQGPEFLTYFQNEAQLEKSRLLSDRFSAERPKGSFSTLEIQRTEQGDSAMYLCASSPYLGGRHEQYFGPGTRLTVT.